Described below is a single TCR beta chain sequence and its context. Its matching antigen is unknown. Treatment reported: approximately 9-day PBMC culture with coronavirus spike peptide pools or control peptides (ViraFEST assay). ViraFEST used peptide pools to expand antigen-specific T cells before TCR sequencing. The data were taken from a study of vaccination and CD4 T cells after COVID-19. Background on the study: Ranging from 14 to 241, the interval between dose two and post-vaccine sampling had a median of roughly 10 weeks. Overlapping spike pools from SARS-CoV-2 and HCoV-NL63, HCoV-OC43 and HCoV-229E served as culture stimuli. Study-level findings and limits: Among reactive clones from convalescent patients, a median roughly 90% appeared only post-vaccination.

The CDR3 spans 17 residues. Losses at the gene ends were 1 base for V and 6 bases for J; bases not matched to a gene: 15. Germline assignment: CDR1 LNHNV and CDR2 YYDKDF (reference sequence). The Oncomine TCR Beta short-read assay was what sequenced the DNA obtained from cultured CD4+ T cells. TCRdb called the PCR reads again in MiXCR, with one record for every CDR3 protein. The data hold over 11,000 distinct CDR3 sequences, with approximately 60% observed a single time. Material for sequencing was CD4+ T cells from blood, cultured in vitro. This sequence was found in a human donor who had recovered from COVID-19. V and J are TRBV15 and TRBJ2-7, with 7 bases matching TRBD2. CDR3 loop: CATSRGGAGGSRVEQYF. CDR3 bases: TGTGCCACCAGCAGAGGGGGCGCGGGCGGGAGCAGGGTCGAGCAGTACTTC.